The 17 T cell receptor beta chains below come from one sample, sequenced in a study of blood T cell repertoires in COVID-19. The assay was immunoSEQ multiplex PCR, and TCRdb's table has in-frame clones only and misses some. The table includes approximately 260,000 clones, around 83% detected once. The sequenced sample consisted of peripheral blood. Receptors originate from a woman aged 60 to 75 with active or convalescent COVID-19.

The V and J genes are TRBV7-2 and TRBJ1-2; 8 nucleotides agree with TRBD1. The CDR3 runs 16 residues. The J segment lost 4 bases and the V segment lost 2 bases, leaving 9 bases of the junction unmatched. Germline V gene sequence: CDR1 SGHTA, CDR2 FQGNSA. CDR3 in DNA: TGTGCCAGCAGCTTAACGGGATCGGACAGGGCCTATGGCTACACCTTC. It yields the protein CASSLTGSDRAYGYTF.

This chain uses TRBV4-1 with TRBJ1-5; D may be TRBD1 (6 bases). CDR1 and CDR2 (germline): MGHRA, YSYEKL. Trimming removed 3 bases at V and 7 bases at J, with 13 bases between. The CDR3 length is 14 residues. The CDR3 nucleotides read TGCGCCAGCAGCCATTGGAGGGGGGGACAGCCCCAGCATTTT. This translates into CASSHWRGGQPQHF.

This chain joins TRBV19 and TRBJ1-2; a possible D gene is TRBD1 (6 bases). This CDR3 has 14 amino acids. CDR1 and CDR2 from the germline V gene are LNHDA and SQIVND (reference sequence). Trimming cost V 9 bases and J 3 bases, with 17 bases left between them. CDR3 sequence (DNA): TGTGCCAGCCATAACTGGGGGCAGGACTATGGCTACACCTTC. Translating gives CASHNWGQDYGYTF.

This chain uses TRBV7-2 with TRBJ2-5; 10 bases line up with TRBD2. In germline, CDR1 is SGHTA, CDR2 FQGNSA. V was pared by 4 bases and J by 5 bases, with 4 bases of the junction left unmatched. CDR3 length equals 14 residues. DNA for the CDR3: TGTGCCAGCAGCTCCGTTAGCGGGGGGGAGACCCAGTACTTC. Its protein product is CASSSVSGGETQYF.

The V and J genes are TRBV6-6 and TRBJ2-7; a possible D gene is TRBD1 (6 bases). Between the trimmed V and J ends, which lost 5 bases and 4 bases, there was a span of 12 bases. Per the germline V gene, CDR1 is MNHNY and CDR2 is SVGAGI (reference sequence). The CDR3 runs to 13 residues. The CDR3 bases are TGTGCCAGCAGTCCCGGACAGCTTTACGAGCAGTACTTC. It specifies CASSPGQLYEQYF.

Remarks on this clone: Other DNA sequences in the same sample also yield this CDR3. The chain is built from TRBV27 and TRBJ1-1, with D tentatively TRBD1 (6 bases). CDR1 is MNHEY and CDR2 is SMNVEV in the germline V gene (reference sequence). The CDR3 sequence is 12 residues long. V gave up 8 bases and J gave up 0 bases, with 7 bases separating them. CDR3 residues: CASGQLNTEAFF. The CDR3 region has the DNA TGTGCCAGCGGACAGCTGAACACTGAAGCTTTCTTT.

The rearrangement joins TRBV7-2 to TRBJ1-2; 9 bases match TRBD1. Germline V gene sequence: CDR1 SGHTA, CDR2 FQGNSA. V lost 4 bases and J lost 8; bases outside the gene matches: 8. This CDR3 spans 14 amino acids. This CDR3 is CASSSHPGTGGYTF. The CDR3 DNA reads as TGTGCCAGCAGCTCGCACCCCGGGACAGGGGGCTACACCTTC.

The chain links TRBV4-1 to TRBJ1-5; D ambiguous. The CDR3 sequence is 13 residues long. Germline V gives CDR1 MGHRA, CDR2 YSYEKL. V shed 4 bases and J shed 7 bases, with 11 bases lying between them. CDR3 in DNA: TGCGCCAGCAGCCCTAAAGGGAGACAGCCCCAGCATTTT. The encoded protein is CASSPKGRQPQHF.

The rearrangement joins TRBV30 to TRBJ1-2; D is possibly TRBD1 (6 bases). V was shortened by 4 bases and J by 7 bases, with 10 bases between the two germline ends. Germline assignment: CDR1 GTSNPN and CDR2 SVGIG (reference sequence). The CDR3 totals 11 residues. The CDR3 loop reads CAWTVGGGYTF. The CDR3 DNA is TGTGCCTGGACCGTAGGGGGTGGCTACACCTTC.

The rearrangement links TRBV5-1 to TRBJ1-6; tentative D call: TRBD1 (6 bases). Trimming took off 0 bases at V and 7 bases at J, with 14 bases between the two ends. This CDR3 is built from 16 residues. Germline V gene sequence: CDR1 SGHRS, CDR2 YFSETQ. In nucleotides, the CDR3 is TGCGCCAGCAGCTTGGCGGGGGGGGCAAGGAATTCACCCCTCCACTTT. This encodes CASSLAGGARNSPLHF.

The rearrangement joins TRBV2 to TRBJ2-5; D uncertain. V was clipped by 8 bases and J by 3 bases, with 10 bases between them. Germline CDR1 and CDR2: SNHLY and FYNNEI. The CDR3 loop spans 12 amino acids. The CDR3: CASGRWEETQYF. The CDR3 DNA follows: TGTGCCAGCGGGCGATGGGAAGAGACCCAGTACTTC.

The V and J genes are TRBV5-1 and TRBJ2-3, with 10 bases that match TRBD1. Losses at the gene ends were 4 bases for V and 3 bases for J; bases not matched to a gene: 2. This CDR3 has 14 amino acids. Germline V CDR1 and CDR2: SGHRS, YFSETQ. This chain's CDR3 is CASSKGQGTDTQYF. The CDR3 region has the DNA TGCGCCAGCAGCAAGGGACAGGGGACAGATACGCAGTATTTT.

The chain is built from TRBV30 and TRBJ2-5; D perhaps matches TRBD2 (7 bases). This CDR3 is built from 17 residues. The V and J ends lost 4 bases and 5 bases respectively, with 26 bases between them. Looked up from germline, CDR1 is GTSNPN and CDR2 is SVGIG (reference sequence). The CDR3 DNA follows: TGTGCCTGGAAGGGGGGGAACCGGGACGGGAGGAAGGAGACCCAGTACTTC. Its translation: CAWKGGNRDGRKETQYF.

The chain is built from TRBV9 and TRBJ2-4; D is perhaps TRBD2 (6 bases). V was trimmed by 2 bases and J by 6 bases, leaving 18 bases between them. This CDR3 is 16 amino acids long. The germline V gene has CDR1 SGDLS and CDR2 YYNGEE. The CDR3 coding sequence is TGTGCCAGCAGCGTCTCCCCGTTGGGGGAGGCAAACATTCAGTACTTC. It specifies CASSVSPLGEANIQYF.

This rearrangement joins TRBV15 to TRBJ1-4; TRBD1 matches 7 bases. Germline loops: CDR1 LNHNV, CDR2 YYDKDF (reference sequence). J gave up 8 bases and V 3 bases, and 12 bases lay outside the gene matches. This CDR3 comprises 16 residues. The CDR3: CATSSTGDRVGEKLFF. The DNA for the CDR3 is TGTGCCACCAGCAGTACGGGCGACAGGGTGGGGGAAAAACTGTTTTTT.

V is TRBV12-3 or TRBV12-4 and J is TRBJ1-2; D remains unclear. The ends were cut back, 4 bases at V and 6 bases at J, with 9 bases in the middle. This CDR3 is 12 amino acids long. CDR3 in DNA: TGTGCCAGCAGTTCCTCTTTAGATGGCTACACCTTC. As protein: CASSSSLDGYTF.

This clone occurred many times. V gene TRBV2 combines with J gene TRBJ2-5, with 8 bases lining up with TRBD2. This CDR3 has 16 residues. Trimming at V came to 7 bases and at J to 5 bases, leaving 15 bases not matched to a gene. Germline assignment: CDR1 SNHLY and CDR2 FYNNEI. The CDR3 region has the DNA TGTGCCAGCAAAAAGGCTAGCGGGTCCCTTGCGGAGACCCAGTACTTC. This gives the protein CASKKASGSLAETQYF.